This entry lists 31 T cell receptor beta chains sequenced from one sample in a study of shared clonotypes between healthy human individuals. Data came from immunoSEQ multiplex PCR; TCRdb stores just in-frame clones and leaves some out. The sample holds under 750,000 clones; 72% are singletons and the top ten take under 2%. Sequencing used memory CD4+ T cells sorted from blood. The subset: CD45RA-negative fraction. The receptors were sampled from a woman aged 30 to 39 in good health.

The chain employs TRBV12-5 and TRBJ2-1; either TRBD1 or TRBD2 may supply D (5 bases each). CDR3 length: 15 amino acids. Germline CDR1 and CDR2: LGHNT and FRNRAP. Trimming pared 1 base from V and 9 bases from J, leaving 16 bases between. CDR3 nucleotides: TGTGCTAGTGGTTTGGAGCCCTTCACTAGGGGTGAGCAGTTCTTC. Its translation is CASGLEPFTRGEQFF.

This clone came up a few times. In DNA form, the CDR3 reads TGTGCCAGCTCACCACCTAGCGGGAGGCAAATTGAGCAGTACTTC. This translates into CASSPPSGRQIEQYF. The chain uses TRBV18 and TRBJ2-7, with 10 bases lining up with TRBD2. Germline CDR1 and CDR2: KGHSH and LQKENI. The CDR3 loop spans 15 amino acids. The trim removed 0 bases at V and 7 bases at J, leaving 6 bases unmatched.

The chain carries TRBV18 and TRBJ1-2; D is unclear. The CDR3 covers 14 residues. Germline V CDR1 and CDR2: KGHSH, LQKENI. The V gene lost 5 bases and the J gene lost 3 bases, with 13 bases spanning the gap. CDR3 DNA sequence: TGTGCCAGCTCATTGACCTGGCGCCACTATGGCTACACCTTC. Its protein is CASSLTWRHYGYTF.

Written as DNA, the CDR3 is TGTGCCAGCAGCAAAGGGCTCACCAAACACTACGAGCAGTACTTC. This sequence encodes CASSKGLTKHYEQYF. The chain is built from TRBV21-1 and TRBJ2-7; TRBD1 is the table's D call and was not checked against the DNA. TRBV21-1 is listed as a pseudogene. CDR3 length equals 15 residues.

J is TRBJ2-6 and V is TRBV11-1; 11 nucleotides match TRBD1. CDR3 length equals 17 residues. V lost 5 bases to trimming and J lost 1 base; unmatched junction nucleotides: 4. Germline V gene data show CDR1 as SGHAT and CDR2 as FQDESV (reference sequence). The CDR3 is CASSQGQGGSGANVLTF. The DNA of the CDR3 is TGTGCCAGCAGCCAGGGACAGGGGGGTTCTGGGGCCAACGTCCTGACTTTC.

This clone was recorded once. The rearrangement joins TRBV10-2 to TRBJ2-7; 13 bases align to TRBD2. This CDR3 has 16 residues. Germline CDR1 reads WSHSY; CDR2 reads SAAADI. Trimming took 5 bases from V and 4 from J; bases not matched to a gene: 8. CDR3 coding DNA: TGCGCCAGCAGTTCTCAGACTAGCGGGAGGAGGTACGAGCAGTACTTC. It yields the protein CASSSQTSGRRYEQYF.

The chain joins TRBV18 to TRBJ2-5; 9 nucleotides line up with TRBD2. J lost 5 bases, V lost 4 bases, and 5 bases had no gene match. The CDR3 contains 14 residues. Germline V lookup: CDR1 KGHSH, CDR2 LQKENI. In DNA form, the CDR3 reads TGTGCCAGCTCACGAGGGACTAGCACGGAGACCCAGTACTTC. It translates to CASSRGTSTETQYF.

The chain couples TRBV7-9 to TRBJ2-7; tentative D call: TRBD2 (6 bases). The CDR3 consists of 11 residues. Trimming stripped 11 bases from V and 4 bases from J, with 12 bases between. CDR1 SEHNR and CDR2 FQNEAQ come from the germline V gene (reference sequence). CDR3: CAGGKKYEQYF. The CDR3 DNA sequence: TGTGCCGGGGGGAAAAAGTACGAGCAGTACTTC.

V gene TRBV6-5 combines with J gene TRBJ1-5; D is perhaps TRBD1 (5 bases). Germline V lookup: CDR1 MNHEY, CDR2 SVGAGI. Between the trimmed V and J ends, which lost 2 bases and 4 bases, there was a span of 12 bases. The CDR3 loop spans 15 amino acids. The CDR3 DNA sequence: TGTGCCAGCAGTTACACTCAGGGTTGGAATCAGCCCCAGCATTTT. It codes for CASSYTQGWNQPQHF.

The chain joins TRBV28 to TRBJ1-3; unclear D gene. The CDR3 has 14 residues. Trimming stripped 3 bases from V and 1 base from J, with 7 bases between. Germline V gives CDR1 MDHEN, CDR2 SYDVKM. The chain's CDR3 is CASSFQMSGNTIYF. For the CDR3, the DNA is TGTGCCAGCAGTTTTCAGATGTCTGGAAACACCATATATTTT.

The genes are TRBV11-2 and TRBJ2-3; maybe TRBD2 (5 bases). This CDR3 is 15 amino acids long. V was cut by 2 bases and J by 4 bases, with 13 bases left in between. Looked up from germline, CDR1 is SGHAT and CDR2 is FQNNGV. The DNA of the CDR3 is TGTGCCAGCAGCTTACGTCCGGGGATCGCAGATACGCAGTATTTT. This sequence encodes CASSLRPGIADTQYF.

This chain connects TRBV2 to TRBJ1-5, with D unresolved. The ends were cut back, 7 bases at V and 2 bases at J, with 12 bases in the middle. The CDR3 runs to 14 residues. Germline CDR1 is SNHLY and CDR2 is FYNNEI. The CDR3 sequence: CASTLGRGNQPQHF. In DNA form, the CDR3 reads TGTGCCAGCACCCTGGGGAGGGGCAATCAGCCCCAGCATTTT.

V usage is TRBV15 and J usage is TRBJ2-1, with D unresolved. The germline V gene encodes CDR1 LNHNV and CDR2 YYDKDF (reference sequence). V was trimmed by 0 bases and J by 0 bases, leaving 6 bases between them. The CDR3 covers 15 residues. The CDR3 nucleotides are TGTGCCACCAGCAGAGATGCCGACTCCTACAATGAGCAGTTCTTC. Translated: CATSRDADSYNEQFF.

The rearrangement links TRBV11-3 to TRBJ2-2; 11 nucleotides match TRBD2. CDR3 size: 17 residues. Looked up from germline, CDR1 is SGHNT and CDR2 is YENEEA. J gave up 2 bases and V 3 bases, and 5 bases lay outside the gene matches. CDR3 sequence reads: CASSFSGTSGNTGELFF. CDR3 sequence (DNA): TGTGCCAGCAGCTTTTCCGGGACTAGCGGTAACACCGGGGAGCTGTTTTTT.

This clone has only a few counts. This rearrangement joins TRBV27 to TRBJ2-5, with 7 bases fitting TRBD2. With 6 bases clipped from V and 2 bases from J, the junction kept 9 bases outside the gene matches. The CDR3 covers 15 residues. CDR1 is MNHEY, CDR2 SMNVEV, per germline (reference sequence). The CDR3 sequence: CASRLSGRLQETQYF. Written as DNA, the CDR3 is TGTGCCAGCAGACTTAGCGGGCGATTACAAGAGACCCAGTACTTC.

This clone was seen ten or more times. The V call is TRBV28, the J call TRBJ1-3, with D unclear. The CDR3 loop spans 14 amino acids. Trimming removed 2 bases at V and 0 bases at J, with 5 bases between. Germline V CDR1 and CDR2: MDHEN, SYDVKM. The CDR3 here is CASSLPNSGNTIYF. The DNA of the CDR3 is TGTGCCAGCAGTTTACCCAACTCTGGAAACACCATATATTTT.

This clone was observed a few times. The chain combines TRBV2 with TRBJ2-7, with TRBD2 matching over 7 bases. Germline V gene lookup returns CDR1 SNHLY and CDR2 FYNNEI. The CDR3 spans 12 residues. V trimming: 6 bases; J trimming: 4 bases; junction bases outside the gene matches: 3. The CDR3 bases are TGTGCCAGCAGCTTCGGGGGGTACGAGCAGTACTTC. This gives the protein CASSFGGYEQYF.

The V call is TRBV29-1, the J call TRBJ1-4, with D unresolved. The CDR3 is 11 amino acids. Looked up from germline, CDR1 is SQVTM and CDR2 is ANQGSEA. CDR3 sequence: CSYRFNEKLFF. CDR3 sequence (DNA): TGCAGTTACAGATTTAATGAAAAACTGTTTTTT.

Details on this clone: The junction and the germline gene differ at one end; a read error may be behind it. The V call is TRBV4-1, the J call TRBJ2-3; tentative D call: TRBD2 (6 bases). Germline CDR1 and CDR2: MGHRA and YSYEKL. The CDR3 contains 17 residues. The CDR3: CASRQGILGRDSDTQYF. In DNA form, the CDR3 reads TGCGCCAGCAGACAAGGTATTCTGGGACGGGACTCAGATACGCAGTATTTT.

V gene TRBV2 combines with J gene TRBJ1-3; maybe TRBD1 (5 bases). Trimming pared 2 bases from V and 0 bases from J, leaving 17 bases between. This CDR3 is built from 18 residues. Germline assignment: CDR1 SNHLY and CDR2 FYNNEI. This CDR3 reads CASSEQVGPSFSGNTIYF. As DNA, the CDR3 is TGTGCCAGCAGTGAACAGGTGGGACCGAGCTTCTCTGGAAACACCATATATTTT. The full variable domain, with the rest looked up from reference TRBV2 and TRBJ1-3, is EPEVTQTPSHQVTQMGQEVILRCVPISNHLYFYWYRQILGQKVEFLVSFYNNEISEKSEIFDDQFSVERPDGSNFTLKIRSTKLEDSAMYFCASSEQVGPSFSGNTIYFGEGSWLTVV.

The count of this clone is one. The chain has TRBV11-2 and TRBJ2-7; maybe TRBD1 (6 bases). CDR1 is SGHAT, CDR2 FQNNGV, per germline. The V end was cut by 5 bases, the J end by 2 bases, with 16 bases between. This CDR3 region has 15 residues. Written as DNA, the CDR3 is TGTGCCAGCAGCGGAGGCAGGGGCCCCGCCTACGAGCAGTACTTC. Translation: CASSGGRGPAYEQYF.

The CDR3 DNA follows: TGTGCCAGCACTGCCCTAGCGGGAGTGCTCAATGAGCAGTTCTTC. Residues: CASTALAGVLNEQFF. The chain is built from TRBV2 and TRBJ2-1; 10 bases map to TRBD2. The V gene's germline CDR1 is SNHLY and CDR2 FYNNEI. CDR3 length: 15 amino acids. Unmatched junction bases numbered 9, after V lost 7 bases and J lost 6 bases.

This rearrangement joins TRBV11-2 to TRBJ2-1; D possibly corresponds to TRBD2 (6 bases). V lost 1 base, J lost 0 bases, and 13 bases lay in between. Germline V gives CDR1 SGHAT, CDR2 FQNNGV. The CDR3 has 17 residues. The CDR3 DNA reads as TGTGCCAGCAGCTTAGTGGCCCGGGGGATCTCCTACAATGAGCAGTTCTTC. This gives the protein CASSLVARGISYNEQFF.

The CDR3 sequence is CASSLALGNTIYF. For the CDR3, the DNA is TGTGCCAGCAGCTTAGCGCTTGGAAACACCATATATTTT. J is TRBJ1-3 and V is TRBV7-6; D not resolved. The CDR3 totals 13 residues. V was cut by 0 bases and J by 3 bases, with 3 bases left in between. Germline assignment: CDR1 SGHVS and CDR2 FNYEAQ.

The V gene is TRBV27, the J gene TRBJ1-5; a weak D match, TRBD1 (5 bases). V lost 8 bases, J lost 3 bases, and 14 bases lay in between. Germline V CDR1 and CDR2: MNHEY, SMNVEV (reference sequence). CDR3 length: 14 amino acids. The CDR3 is CASAWRGDNQPQHF. CDR3 DNA: TGTGCCAGCGCCTGGAGGGGAGACAATCAGCCCCAGCATTTT.

This clone was picked up a small number of times. The chain joins TRBV5-1 to TRBJ2-3, with 13 bases matching TRBD2. The trim removed 4 bases at V and 1 base at J, leaving 9 bases unmatched. The length of the CDR3 is 18 residues. Germline V CDR1 and CDR2: SGHRS, YFSETQ. The CDR3 reads CASSIGTSGTDGTDTQYF. The CDR3 nucleotides read TGCGCCAGCAGCATAGGGACTAGCGGGACGGACGGCACAGATACGCAGTATTTT.

This chain connects TRBV7-3 to TRBJ2-5; D is unresolved. Deletions cut 0 bases from V and 4 bases from J, with 6 bases between. Per germline, CDR1 SGHTA and CDR2 FQGTGA. The CDR3 extends over 13 amino acids. The CDR3 sequence: CASSLTTGETQYF. The DNA of the CDR3 is TGTGCCAGCAGCTTAACAACGGGAGAGACCCAGTACTTC.

The chain combines TRBV19 with TRBJ1-5; unclear D gene. V was pared by 4 bases and J by 3 bases, with 7 bases between. This CDR3 region has 13 residues. The V gene's germline CDR1 is LNHDA and CDR2 SQIVND (reference sequence). The CDR3 DNA is TGTGCCAGTAGTACTGGAAACAATCAGCCCCAGCATTTT. This codes for CASSTGNNQPQHF.

The chain links TRBV28 to TRBJ2-6, with 10 bases matching TRBD1. This CDR3 comprises 15 residues. Germline V CDR1 and CDR2: MDHEN, SYDVKM. With V trimmed by 6 bases and J by 2 bases, 1 base remained unmatched. CDR3 bases: TGTGCCAGCAGGACAGGGGGCACTGGGGCCAACGTCCTGACTTTC. Its translation: CASRTGGTGANVLTF.

Turning to this clone: A much more abundant neighbour one base away suggests this may be a read error. Other nucleotide sequences in the sample specify the same CDR3. The rearrangement links TRBV5-1 to TRBJ1-3; 7 nucleotides match TRBD1. The germline gives CDR1 SGHRS, CDR2 YFSETQ. The CDR3 consists of 14 residues. The trim removed 4 bases at V and 3 bases at J, leaving 4 bases unmatched. CDR3 in amino acids: CASSPGTDGNTIYF. The CDR3 DNA follows: TGCGCCAGCAGCCCAGGGACAGATGGAAACACCATATATTTT.

This chain joins TRBV7-6 and TRBJ2-1; 7 nucleotides agree with TRBD1. CDR1 is SGHVS, CDR2 FNYEAQ, per germline. The CDR3 is 17 residues long. The V gene end was trimmed by 1 base and the J gene end by 5 bases; junction bases not matched to a gene: 11. This CDR3 reads CASSLVPGQVKNNEQFF. As DNA, the CDR3 is TGTGCCAGCAGCTTAGTCCCTGGACAGGTAAAGAACAATGAGCAGTTCTTC.